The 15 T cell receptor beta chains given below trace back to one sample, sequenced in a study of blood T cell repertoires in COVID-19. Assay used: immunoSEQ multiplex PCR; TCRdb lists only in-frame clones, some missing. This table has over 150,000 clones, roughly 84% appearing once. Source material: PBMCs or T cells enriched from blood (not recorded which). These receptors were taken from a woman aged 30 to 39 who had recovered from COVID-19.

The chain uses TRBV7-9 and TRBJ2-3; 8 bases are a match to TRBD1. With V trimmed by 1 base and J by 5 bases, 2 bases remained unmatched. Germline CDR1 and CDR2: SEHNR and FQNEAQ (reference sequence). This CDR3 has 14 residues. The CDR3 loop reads CASSLGTGLDTQYF. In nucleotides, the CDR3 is TGTGCCAGCAGCTTAGGGACAGGGTTAGATACGCAGTATTTT.

CDR3 in amino acids: CASRIRTFSRVHNEQFF. The CDR3 DNA reads as TGTGCCAGCAGGATTCGGACTTTCTCTCGGGTACACAATGAGCAGTTCTTC. The chain recombines TRBV2 with TRBJ2-1; D is possibly TRBD2 (5 bases). The germline V gene has CDR1 SNHLY and CDR2 FYNNEI. There are 17 residues in the CDR3. Trimming stripped 6 bases from V and 5 bases from J, with 23 bases between. The whole variable domain, filled in from reference TRBV2 and TRBJ2-1, reads EPEVTQTPSHQVTQMGQEVILRCVPISNHLYFYWYRQILGQKVEFLVSFYNNEISEKSEIFDDQFSVERPDGSNFTLKIRSTKLEDSAMYFCASRIRTFSRVHNEQFFGPGTRLTVL.

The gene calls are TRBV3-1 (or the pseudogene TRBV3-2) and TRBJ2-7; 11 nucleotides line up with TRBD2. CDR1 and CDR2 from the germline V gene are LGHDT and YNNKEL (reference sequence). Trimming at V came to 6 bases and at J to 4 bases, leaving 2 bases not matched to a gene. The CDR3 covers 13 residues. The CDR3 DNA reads TGTGCCAGCAGAACTAGCGGGGGTTACGAGCAGTACTTC. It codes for CASRTSGGYEQYF.

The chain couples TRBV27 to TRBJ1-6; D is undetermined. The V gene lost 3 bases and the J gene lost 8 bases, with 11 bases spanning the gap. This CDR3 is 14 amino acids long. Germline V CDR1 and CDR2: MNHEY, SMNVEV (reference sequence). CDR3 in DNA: TGTGCCAGCAGTTTTTGGAGGGCGTATTCACCCCTCCACTTT. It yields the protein CASSFWRAYSPLHF.

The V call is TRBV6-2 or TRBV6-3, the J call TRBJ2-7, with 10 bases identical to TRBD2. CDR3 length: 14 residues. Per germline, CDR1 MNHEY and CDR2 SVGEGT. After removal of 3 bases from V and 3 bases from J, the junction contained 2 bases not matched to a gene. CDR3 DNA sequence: TGTGCCAGCAGTTATAGCGGGAGGATCTACGAGCAGTACTTC. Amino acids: CASSYSGRIYEQYF.

The chain's CDR3 is CASSRQPSGANVLTF. The CDR3 DNA reads as TGTGCCAGCAGTCGACAGCCCTCTGGGGCCAACGTCCTGACTTTC. V usage is TRBV11-2 and J usage is TRBJ2-6, with D possibly being TRBD1 (5 bases). V was cut by 6 bases and J by 0 bases, with 9 bases left in between. The CDR3 runs to 15 residues. Germline-derived CDR1 and CDR2 are SGHAT and FQNNGV.

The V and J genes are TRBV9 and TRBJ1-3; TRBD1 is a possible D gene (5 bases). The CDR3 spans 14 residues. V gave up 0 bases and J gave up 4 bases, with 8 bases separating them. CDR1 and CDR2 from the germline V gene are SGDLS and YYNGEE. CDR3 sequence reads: CASSVVAGGNTIYF. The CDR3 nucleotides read TGTGCCAGCAGCGTAGTGGCAGGGGGAAACACCATATATTTT.

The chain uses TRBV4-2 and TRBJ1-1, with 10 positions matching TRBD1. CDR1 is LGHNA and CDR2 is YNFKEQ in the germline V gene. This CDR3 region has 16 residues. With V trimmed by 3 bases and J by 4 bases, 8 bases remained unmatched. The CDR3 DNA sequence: TGTGCCAGCAGCCACCCGGGACAGGGGAGAGGCACTGAAGCTTTCTTT. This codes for CASSHPGQGRGTEAFF.

CDR3 protein: CATYRGYNQPQHF. The DNA for the CDR3 is TGTGCCACTTACAGGGGTTACAATCAGCCCCAGCATTTT. V and J are TRBV19 and TRBJ1-5; 7 bases map to TRBD1. The junction had 6 bases not matched to a gene; V was cut back by 10 bases and J by 3 bases. CDR3 length: 13 residues. Per the germline V gene, CDR1 is LNHDA and CDR2 is SQIVND (reference sequence). The whole variable domain, filled in from reference TRBV19 and TRBJ1-5, reads DGGITQSPKYLFRKEGQNVTLSCEQNLNHDAMYWYRQDPGQGLRLIYYSQIVNDFQKGDIAEGYSVSREKKESFPLTVTSAQKNPTAFYLCATYRGYNQPQHFGDGTRLSIL.

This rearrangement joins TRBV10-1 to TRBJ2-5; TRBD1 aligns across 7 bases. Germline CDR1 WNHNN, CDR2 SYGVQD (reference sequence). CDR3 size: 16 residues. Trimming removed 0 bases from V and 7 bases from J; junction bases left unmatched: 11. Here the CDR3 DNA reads TGCGCCAGCAGTGAGTCGAACGGGCAGGGGGTCAGGACCCAGTACTTC. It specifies CASSESNGQGVRTQYF.

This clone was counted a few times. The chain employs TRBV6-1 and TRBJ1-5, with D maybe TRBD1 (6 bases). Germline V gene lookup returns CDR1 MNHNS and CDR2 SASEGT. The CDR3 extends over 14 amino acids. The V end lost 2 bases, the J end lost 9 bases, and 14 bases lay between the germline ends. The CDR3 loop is CASSERTVGTPQHF. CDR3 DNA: TGTGCCAGCAGTGAACGGACAGTAGGTACGCCCCAGCATTTT.

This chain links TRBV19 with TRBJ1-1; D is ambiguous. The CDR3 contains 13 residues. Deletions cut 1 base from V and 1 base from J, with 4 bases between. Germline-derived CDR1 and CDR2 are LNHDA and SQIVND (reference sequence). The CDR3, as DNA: TGTGCCAGTAGTATAGTTAAGAACACTGAAGCTTTCTTT. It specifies CASSIVKNTEAFF.

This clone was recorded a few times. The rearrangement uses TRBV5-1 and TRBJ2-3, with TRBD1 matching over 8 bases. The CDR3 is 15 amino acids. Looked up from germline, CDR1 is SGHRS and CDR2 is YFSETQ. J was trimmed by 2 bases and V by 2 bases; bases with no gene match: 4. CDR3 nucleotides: TGCGCCAGCAGCTTAGTACAGGGGGTCACAGATACGCAGTATTTT. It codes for CASSLVQGVTDTQYF. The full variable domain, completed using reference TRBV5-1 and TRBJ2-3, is KAGVTQTPRYLIKTRGQQVTLSCSPISGHRSVSWYQQTPGQGLQFLFEYFSETQRNKGNFPGRFSGRQFSNSRSEMNVSTLELGDSALYLCASSLVQGVTDTQYFGPGTRLTVL.

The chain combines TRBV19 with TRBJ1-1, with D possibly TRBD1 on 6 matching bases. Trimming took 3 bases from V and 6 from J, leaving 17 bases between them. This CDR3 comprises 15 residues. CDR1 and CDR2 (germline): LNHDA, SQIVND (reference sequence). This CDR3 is CASSMRSGGTPEAFF. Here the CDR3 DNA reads TGTGCCAGTAGTATGAGGTCTGGGGGCACACCTGAAGCTTTCTTT. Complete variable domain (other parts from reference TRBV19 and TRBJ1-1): DGGITQSPKYLFRKEGQNVTLSCEQNLNHDAMYWYRQDPGQGLRLIYYSQIVNDFQKGDIAEGYSVSREKKESFPLTVTSAQKNPTAFYLCASSMRSGGTPEAFFGQGTRLTVV.

CDR3 amino acids: CASSLDEWNTEAFF. CDR3 nucleotides: TGCGCCAGCAGCTTGGACGAGTGGAACACTGAAGCTTTCTTT. This sequence joins TRBV5-1 and TRBJ1-1; unclear D gene. Germline CDR1 is SGHRS and CDR2 is YFSETQ. This CDR3 has 14 residues. Trimming cost V 0 bases and J 1 base, with 7 bases left between them.